The source of this TCR beta chain is a study of OX40 agonist ivuxolimab in advanced cancers. Study at large: With a range of roughly 20 to 80, age averaged roughly 60 years, and 65% to 85% were male.

In regard to this clone: One end of the junction fails to match germline, which may point to a read error. The same CDR3 can be traced to other DNA sequences in this sample.

CDR1 is MNHEY, CDR2 SVGAGI, per germline. This CDR3 spans 13 amino acids. Assay used: immunoSEQ multiplex PCR; TCRdb lists only in-frame clones, some missing. There are around 64,000 clones in the sample; about 80% occur only once, and approximately 1.2% lies in the top ten. V gene TRBV6-5 combines with J gene TRBJ1-2, with a weak D call TRBD1 (5 bases). The source is an adult with an advanced solid tumor such as melanoma, head and neck, liver or kidney cancer. This sample comprised CD4+ or CD8+ T cells sorted from blood, obtained in a trial of the OX40 agonist ivuxolimab. The CDR3 region is CASSYEGHYGYTF. CDR3 coding DNA: TGTGCTAGCAGTTACGAGGGGCACTATGGCTACACCTTC.